These 28 T cell receptor beta chains originate from one sample sequenced in a study of blood T cell repertoires in COVID-19. Measured with immunoSEQ multiplex PCR; TCRdb has only the in-frame clones, and not every one. The sample consists of about 67,000 clones, 85% to 90% of them appearing once. Sequencing input: peripheral blood. These receptors were collected from a man in his fifties or sixties with active COVID-19.

CDR3 amino acids: CASSLSPSGSYEQYF. The CDR3 region has the DNA TGTGCCAGCAGCTTATCGCCTAGCGGGAGTTACGAGCAGTACTTC. This rearrangement joins TRBV13 to TRBJ2-7, with 10 bases identical to TRBD2. The CDR3 extends over 15 amino acids. Unmatched junction bases numbered 5, after V lost 2 bases and J lost 4 bases. Germline CDR1 PRHDT, CDR2 FYEKMQ (reference sequence).

The chain uses TRBV18 and TRBJ2-1; no definite D call. Germline V lookup: CDR1 KGHSH, CDR2 LQKENI. Trimming took off 4 bases at V and 6 bases at J, with 10 bases between the two ends. There are 13 residues in the CDR3. CDR3 sequence: CASSRKESNEQFF. For the CDR3, the DNA is TGTGCCAGCTCACGGAAGGAGAGCAATGAGCAGTTCTTC.

A word on this clone: Sequence at one end of the junction differs from germline and may be a read error. The genes are TRBV14 and TRBJ2-1; 7 bases map to TRBD1. The length of the CDR3 is 15 residues. CDR1 and CDR2 from the germline V gene are SGHDN and FVKESK. CDR3 amino acids: CASSPRQGSDNEQFF. The CDR3 coding sequence is TGTGCCAGCAGCCCCAGACAGGGCTCCGACAATGAGCAGTTCTTC.

This chain connects TRBV9 to TRBJ2-2; D ambiguous. The CDR3 sequence is 16 residues long. The V and J ends lost 0 bases and 4 bases respectively, with 13 bases between them. Germline assignment: CDR1 SGDLS and CDR2 YYNGEE. The CDR3 is CASSVVGGSSTGELFF. Here the CDR3 DNA reads TGTGCCAGCAGCGTAGTCGGCGGTTCTAGCACCGGGGAGCTGTTTTTT.

V gene TRBV7-8 combines with J gene TRBJ2-4; 9 bases are shared with TRBD2. From germline, CDR1 is SGHVS and CDR2 FQNEAQ. J gave up 2 bases and V 1 base, and 15 bases lay outside the gene matches. The CDR3 sequence is 20 residues long. CDR3 sequence (DNA): TGTGCCAGCAGCTTAGGTTGGGACAACCCTAGCGGGATGTCCAAAAACATTCAGTACTTC. It is translated as CASSLGWDNPSGMSKNIQYF.

The chain carries TRBV6-2 or TRBV6-3 and TRBJ2-1; 14 bases map to TRBD2. Germline V lookup: CDR1 MNHEY, CDR2 SVGEGT. This CDR3 is built from 16 residues. After removal of 6 bases from V and 4 bases from J, the junction contained 5 bases not matched to a gene. For the CDR3, the DNA is TGTGCCAGCAGCGAGACTAGCGGGAGGGTATACAATGAGCAGTTCTTC. Translation: CASSETSGRVYNEQFF.

The chain uses TRBV28 and TRBJ1-3; possible D gene TRBD1, 5 bases. Germline V CDR1 and CDR2: MDHEN, SYDVKM. CDR3 length: 15 amino acids. Trimming shortened V by 3 bases and J by 5 bases, and 14 bases separated the two germline ends. The CDR3 loop reads CASSLSTGPRNTIYF. The CDR3 DNA reads as TGTGCCAGCAGTTTGTCCACAGGACCCAGAAACACCATATATTTT.

V and J are TRBV5-4 and TRBJ2-1; D remains ambiguous. Trimming pared 0 bases from V and 6 bases from J, leaving 7 bases between. CDR3 size: 13 residues. The germline gives CDR1 SGHNT, CDR2 YYREEE (reference sequence). CDR3: CASSLAGRNEQFF. DNA of the CDR3: TGTGCCAGCAGCTTGGCGGGTCGCAATGAGCAGTTCTTC.

The CDR3 nucleotides read TGTGCCAGCAGCCGGACTAGCGGCACAGATACGCAGTATTTT. This codes for CASSRTSGTDTQYF. The rearrangement links TRBV11-2 to TRBJ2-3, with 9 bases aligning to TRBD2. V trimming: 5 bases; J trimming: 1 base; junction bases outside the gene matches: 1. This CDR3 comprises 14 residues. Germline CDR1 SGHAT, CDR2 FQNNGV.

This clone was picked up a small number of times. The V and J genes are TRBV11-2 and TRBJ1-2; tentative D call: TRBD1 (5 bases). The ends were cut back, 4 bases at V and 4 bases at J, with 13 bases in the middle. This CDR3 has 14 residues. Germline CDR1 is SGHAT and CDR2 is FQNNGV. The CDR3 DNA follows: TGTGCCAGCAGCTCAGACCTCAGGGTCTATGGCTACACCTTC. Translation gives CASSSDLRVYGYTF.

The gene calls are TRBV12-3 or TRBV12-4 and TRBJ2-5; D is unclear. This CDR3 has 11 residues. The V end was cut by 5 bases, the J end by 6 bases, with 7 bases between. CDR3 in amino acids: CASSTTQTQYF. The CDR3 DNA is TGTGCCAGCAGTACGACTCAGACCCAGTACTTC.

The chain links TRBV7-8 to TRBJ2-1; D possibly corresponds to TRBD2 (6 bases). The CDR3 spans 18 residues. Germline CDR1 is SGHVS and CDR2 is FQNEAQ. The germline V and J ends were trimmed by 0 bases and 1 base, with 16 bases remaining between them. The CDR3 nucleotides read TGTGCCAGCAGCTTAGCGCCTGGGGTACTAGCTTCCTACAATGAGCAGTTCTTC. It specifies CASSLAPGVLASYNEQFF.

This rearrangement joins TRBV19 to TRBJ2-2; D not certain. There are 13 residues in the CDR3. Deletions cut 7 bases from V and 1 base from J, with 7 bases between. Germline V gene sequence: CDR1 LNHDA, CDR2 SQIVND (reference sequence). CDR3 DNA: TGTGCCAGTACGTTGCGGAACACCGGGGAGCTGTTTTTT. Protein product: CASTLRNTGELFF.

In its sample, this clone was seen a few times. The chain is built from TRBV6-6 and TRBJ2-2; tentatively, D is TRBD2 (5 bases). The CDR3 contains 13 residues. Trimming took off 7 bases at V and 5 bases at J, with 11 bases between the two ends. Germline assignment: CDR1 MNHNY and CDR2 SVGAGI (reference sequence). The CDR3 loop reads CASMGRETGELFF. CDR3 DNA sequence: TGTGCCAGCATGGGGAGAGAAACCGGGGAGCTGTTTTTT.

The sample holds one count of this clone. The chain joins TRBV28 to TRBJ1-2; D not resolved. The CDR3 runs 18 residues. CDR1 and CDR2 from the germline V gene are MDHEN and SYDVKM. The germline V and J ends were trimmed by 1 base and 4 bases, with 22 bases remaining between them. The CDR3 region has the DNA TGTGCCAGCAGTTTATCATTTCGAGGGCTAATCCCCCCCTATGGCTACACCTTC. It codes for CASSLSFRGLIPPYGYTF.

The chain recombines TRBV25-1 with TRBJ2-2, with 10 bases identical to TRBD1. V lost 3 bases to trimming and J lost 6 bases; unmatched junction nucleotides: 4. The germline V gene has CDR1 MGHDK and CDR2 SYGVNS. The CDR3 is made up of 15 amino acids. CDR3: CASSEPGQGAGELFF. For the CDR3, the DNA is TGTGCCAGCAGTGAGCCAGGACAGGGGGCCGGGGAGCTGTTTTTT.

The V gene is TRBV11-2, the J gene TRBJ1-1; a weak D match, TRBD1 (6 bases). Germline loops: CDR1 SGHAT, CDR2 FQNNGV. The CDR3 spans 12 residues. V was trimmed by 2 bases and J by 7 bases, leaving 8 bases between them. CDR3 region: CASSLRGFEAFF. Written as DNA, the CDR3 is TGTGCCAGCAGCTTAAGGGGGTTTGAAGCTTTCTTT.

This clone was seen once. The rearrangement links TRBV9 to TRBJ2-3; 9 nucleotides match TRBD2. The length of the CDR3 is 18 residues. Trimming at V came to 0 bases and at J to 6 bases, leaving 14 bases not matched to a gene. Germline loops: CDR1 SGDLS, CDR2 YYNGEE. The CDR3 DNA sequence: TGTGCCAGCAGCGTAGCGGCTAGCGGGAAGAGGGACGCGGATACGCAGTATTTT. It yields the protein CASSVAASGKRDADTQYF.

This clone was detected only a few times. The chain recombines TRBV3-1 (or the pseudogene TRBV3-2) with TRBJ1-1; D uncertain. Germline CDR1 is LGHDT and CDR2 is YNNKEL (reference sequence). The CDR3 contains 14 residues. Trimming pared 1 base from V and 1 base from J, leaving 7 bases between. CDR3 loop: CASSQVGPNTEAFF. CDR3 DNA sequence: TGTGCCAGCAGCCAAGTTGGCCCGAACACTGAAGCTTTCTTT.

The chain uses TRBV4-2 and TRBJ2-5, with D unclear. Trimming removed 0 bases from V and 5 bases from J, with 10 bases in between. This CDR3 is built from 14 residues. Germline V CDR1 and CDR2: LGHNA, YNFKEQ. The CDR3 DNA sequence: TGTGCCAGCAGCCAAGAGGCTAGATTGGAGACCCAGTACTTC. Amino acid sequence: CASSQEARLETQYF.

The count of this clone is one. This chain uses TRBV7-2 with TRBJ1-1; D may be TRBD1 (5 bases). Deletions cut 3 bases from V and 8 bases from J, with 7 bases between. Germline values: CDR1 SGHTA, CDR2 FQGNSA. The CDR3 is made up of 11 amino acids. CDR3 sequence: CASSFRTEAFF. CDR3 nucleotides: TGTGCCAGCAGCTTCAGGACAGAAGCTTTCTTT.

The chain employs TRBV5-1 and TRBJ2-7, with TRBD2 matching 7 bases. Germline-derived CDR1 and CDR2 are SGHRS and YFSETQ. The CDR3 extends over 13 amino acids. The V gene end was trimmed by 0 bases and the J gene end by 11 bases; junction bases not matched to a gene: 8. The CDR3 spells CASSLEASGDEYF. CDR3 bases: TGCGCCAGCAGCTTGGAAGCTAGCGGAGACGAGTACTTC.

The chain carries TRBV28 and TRBJ2-5; 9 bases agree with TRBD2. Trimming took 4 bases from V and 2 from J; bases not matched to a gene: 11. This CDR3 is 17 amino acids long. Germline-derived CDR1 and CDR2 are MDHEN and SYDVKM. DNA for the CDR3: TGTGCCAGCAGTTCCATTTTCATTCTAGCGGGGCAAGAGACCCAGTACTTC. Residues: CASSSIFILAGQETQYF. The full variable domain, its missing parts supplied by reference TRBV28 and TRBJ2-5, is DVKVTQSSRYLVKRTGEKVFLECVQDMDHENMFWYRQDPGLGLRLIYFSYDVKMKEKGDIPEGYSVSREKKERFSLILESASTNQTSMYLCASSSIFILAGQETQYFGPGTRLLVL.

A few counts support this clone. Additional DNA sequences in this sample encode the identical CDR3. This sequence joins TRBV27 and TRBJ1-2; the D is unclear. The CDR3 extends over 12 amino acids. V lost 5 bases, J lost 5 bases, and 9 bases lay in between. From germline, CDR1 is MNHEY and CDR2 SMNVEV (reference sequence). CDR3 nucleotides: TGTGCCAGCAGTCCCTCCGGTTATGGCTACACCTTC. Protein sequence: CASSPSGYGYTF.

The chain couples TRBV7-9 to TRBJ1-2; D gene uncertain. V was trimmed by 2 bases and J by 6 bases, leaving 10 bases between them. The CDR3 sequence is 13 residues long. The germline V gene encodes CDR1 SEHNR and CDR2 FQNEAQ (reference sequence). The CDR3 nucleotides read TGTGCCAGCAGCTTAATTAGCGGCGATGGCTACACCTTC. This encodes CASSLISGDGYTF.

The chain employs TRBV3-1 (or the pseudogene TRBV3-2) and TRBJ1-4; D not resolved. Germline CDR1 is LGHDT and CDR2 is YNNKEL (reference sequence). Trimming left V 6 bases short and J 5 bases short, with 7 bases between. The CDR3 spans 12 residues. CDR3 bases: TGTGCCAGCAGTAGACAAAATGAAAAACTGTTTTTT. It is translated as CASSRQNEKLFF.

This clone was counted only a few times. The rearrangement uses TRBV12-3 or TRBV12-4 and TRBJ1-5; D possibly corresponds to TRBD1 (5 bases). With 6 bases removed from V and 5 bases from J, the gap between germline ends came to 11 bases. This CDR3 region has 13 residues. The CDR3 region is CASSWGRDQPQHF. The CDR3 nucleotides read TGTGCCAGCAGCTGGGGCCGGGATCAGCCCCAGCATTTT.

The chain couples TRBV5-6 to TRBJ1-1, with D tentatively TRBD1 (6 bases). V was shortened by 1 base and J by 3 bases, with 10 bases between the two germline ends. CDR1 and CDR2 from the germline V gene are SGHDT and YYEEEE. This CDR3 contains 14 residues. The CDR3 DNA reads TGTGCCAGCAGCTTGCCGCAGGGGTACACTGAAGCTTTCTTT. It specifies CASSLPQGYTEAFF.